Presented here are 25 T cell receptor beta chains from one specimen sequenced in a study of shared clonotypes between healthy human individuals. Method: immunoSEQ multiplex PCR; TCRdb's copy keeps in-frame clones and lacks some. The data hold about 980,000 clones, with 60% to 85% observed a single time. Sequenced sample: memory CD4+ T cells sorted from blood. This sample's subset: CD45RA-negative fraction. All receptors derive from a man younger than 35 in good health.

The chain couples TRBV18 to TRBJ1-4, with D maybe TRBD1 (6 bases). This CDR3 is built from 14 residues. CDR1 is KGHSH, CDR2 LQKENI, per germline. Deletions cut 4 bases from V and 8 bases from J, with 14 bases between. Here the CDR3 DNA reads TGTGCCAGCTCACGAGAGGGGGGAGTCGAAAAACTGTTTTTT. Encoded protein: CASSREGGVEKLFF.

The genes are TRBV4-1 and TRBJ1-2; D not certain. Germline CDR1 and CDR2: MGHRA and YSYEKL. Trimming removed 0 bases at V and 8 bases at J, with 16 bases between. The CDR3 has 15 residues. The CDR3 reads CASSQDRRGGRGYTF. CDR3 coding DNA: TGCGCCAGCAGCCAAGATCGGCGGGGAGGTAGAGGCTACACCTTC.

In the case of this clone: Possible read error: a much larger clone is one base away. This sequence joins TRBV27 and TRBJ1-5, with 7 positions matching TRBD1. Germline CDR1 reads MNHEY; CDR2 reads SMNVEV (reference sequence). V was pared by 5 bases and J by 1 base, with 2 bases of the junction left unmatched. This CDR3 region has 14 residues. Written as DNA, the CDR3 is TGTGCCAGCAGTCAGGGGGGGAGCAATCAGCCCCAGCATTTT. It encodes CASSQGGSNQPQHF.

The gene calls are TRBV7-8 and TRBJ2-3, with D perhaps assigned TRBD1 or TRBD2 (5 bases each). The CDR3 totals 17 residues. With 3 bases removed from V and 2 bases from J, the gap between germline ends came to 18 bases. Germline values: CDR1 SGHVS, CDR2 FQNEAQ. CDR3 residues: CASSLTGTPGVTDTQYF. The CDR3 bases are TGTGCCAGCAGCTTGACCGGGACCCCTGGGGTCACAGATACGCAGTATTTT.

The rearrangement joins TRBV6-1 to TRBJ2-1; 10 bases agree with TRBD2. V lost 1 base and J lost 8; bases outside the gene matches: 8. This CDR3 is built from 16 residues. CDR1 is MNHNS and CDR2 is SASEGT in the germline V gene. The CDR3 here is CASSEGLAGDRHEQFF. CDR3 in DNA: TGTGCCAGCAGTGAAGGTCTAGCGGGAGATCGGCATGAGCAGTTCTTC.

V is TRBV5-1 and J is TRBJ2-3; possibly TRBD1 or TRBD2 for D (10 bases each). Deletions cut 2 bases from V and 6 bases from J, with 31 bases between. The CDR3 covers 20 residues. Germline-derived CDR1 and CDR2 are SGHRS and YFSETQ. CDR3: CASSLRQGATSGINMDTQYF. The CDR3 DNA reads TGCGCCAGCAGCTTACGACAGGGGGCTACTAGCGGGATAAACATGGATACGCAGTATTTT.

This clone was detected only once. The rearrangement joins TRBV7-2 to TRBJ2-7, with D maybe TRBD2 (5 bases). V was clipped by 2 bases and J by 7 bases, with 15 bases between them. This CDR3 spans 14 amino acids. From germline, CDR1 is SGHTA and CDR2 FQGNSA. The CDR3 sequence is CASSLKLVSGEQYF. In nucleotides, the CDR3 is TGTGCCAGCAGCTTAAAGCTGGTTTCGGGAGAGCAGTACTTC.

CDR3 loop: CASSKRGVLNTEAFF. CDR3 nucleotides: TGTGCCAGCAGTAAGCGAGGGGTCTTGAACACTGAAGCTTTCTTT. V is TRBV6-6 and J is TRBJ1-1; D might be TRBD1 (5 bases). Trimming removed 5 bases at V and 0 bases at J, with 13 bases between. There are 15 residues in the CDR3. Germline V CDR1 and CDR2: MNHNY, SVGAGI (reference sequence).

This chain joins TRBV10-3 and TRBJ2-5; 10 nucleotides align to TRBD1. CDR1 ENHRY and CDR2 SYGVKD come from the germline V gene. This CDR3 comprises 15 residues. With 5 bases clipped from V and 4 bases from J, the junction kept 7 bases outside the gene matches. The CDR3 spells CAISSDRGLGETQYF. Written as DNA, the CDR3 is TGTGCCATCAGTTCCGACAGGGGGCTGGGAGAGACCCAGTACTTC.

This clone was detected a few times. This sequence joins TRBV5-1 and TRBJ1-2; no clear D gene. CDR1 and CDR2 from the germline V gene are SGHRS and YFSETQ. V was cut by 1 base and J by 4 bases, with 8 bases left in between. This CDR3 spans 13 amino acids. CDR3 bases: TGCGCCAGCAGCTTGTTGTCAGCCTATGGCTACACCTTC. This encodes CASSLLSAYGYTF.

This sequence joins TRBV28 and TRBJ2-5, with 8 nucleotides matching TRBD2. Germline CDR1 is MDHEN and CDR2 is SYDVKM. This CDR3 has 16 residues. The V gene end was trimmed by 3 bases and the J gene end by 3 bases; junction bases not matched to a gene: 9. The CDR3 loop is CASSFARGGREETQYF. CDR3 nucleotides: TGTGCCAGCAGTTTTGCACGGGGGGGCCGAGAAGAGACCCAGTACTTC.

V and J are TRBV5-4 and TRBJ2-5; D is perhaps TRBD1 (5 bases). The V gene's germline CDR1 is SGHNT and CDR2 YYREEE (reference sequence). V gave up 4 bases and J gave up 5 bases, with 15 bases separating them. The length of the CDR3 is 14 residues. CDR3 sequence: CASSDSFKGETQYF. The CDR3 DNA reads TGTGCCAGCAGCGACAGCTTTAAGGGGGAGACCCAGTACTTC.

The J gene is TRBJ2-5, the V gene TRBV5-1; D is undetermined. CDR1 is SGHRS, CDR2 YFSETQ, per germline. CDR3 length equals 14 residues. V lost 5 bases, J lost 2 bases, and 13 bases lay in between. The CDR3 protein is CASSAALRQETQYF. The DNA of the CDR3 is TGCGCCAGCAGTGCAGCGTTACGACAAGAGACCCAGTACTTC. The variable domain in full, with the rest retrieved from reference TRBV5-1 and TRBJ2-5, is KAGVTQTPRYLIKTRGQQVTLSCSPISGHRSVSWYQQTPGQGLQFLFEYFSETQRNKGNFPGRFSGRQFSNSRSEMNVSTLELGDSALYLCASSAALRQETQYFGPGTRLLVL.

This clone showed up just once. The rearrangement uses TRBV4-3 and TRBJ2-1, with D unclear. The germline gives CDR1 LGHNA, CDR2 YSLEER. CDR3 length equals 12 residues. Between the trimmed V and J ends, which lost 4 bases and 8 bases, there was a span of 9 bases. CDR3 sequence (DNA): TGCGCCAGCAGCCTGGCGAGCGATGAGCAGTTCTTC. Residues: CASSLASDEQFF.

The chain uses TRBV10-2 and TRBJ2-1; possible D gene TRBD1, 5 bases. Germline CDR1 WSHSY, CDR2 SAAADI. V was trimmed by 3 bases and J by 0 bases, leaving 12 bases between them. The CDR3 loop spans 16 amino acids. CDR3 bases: TGCGCCAGCAGTGACAGGGTCCGTAGCTCCTACAATGAGCAGTTCTTC. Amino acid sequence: CASSDRVRSSYNEQFF.

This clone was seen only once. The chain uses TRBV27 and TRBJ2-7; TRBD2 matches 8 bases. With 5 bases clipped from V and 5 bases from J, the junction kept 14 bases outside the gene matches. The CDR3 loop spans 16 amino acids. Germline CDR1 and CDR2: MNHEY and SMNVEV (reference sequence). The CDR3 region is CASSILTRGGVNEQYF. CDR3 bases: TGTGCCAGCAGTATCTTAACTCGGGGGGGCGTGAACGAGCAGTACTTC.

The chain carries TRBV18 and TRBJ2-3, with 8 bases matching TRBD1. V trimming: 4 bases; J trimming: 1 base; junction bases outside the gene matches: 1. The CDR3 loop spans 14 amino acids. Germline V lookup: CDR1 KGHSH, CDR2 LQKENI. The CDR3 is CASSLQGGTDTQYF. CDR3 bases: TGTGCCAGCTCACTACAGGGGGGCACAGATACGCAGTATTTT.

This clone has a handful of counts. The CDR3, as DNA: TGTGCCAGCTCATCCTACGGACACGTTGGAGAGACCCAGTACTTC. It encodes CASSSYGHVGETQYF. V and J are TRBV18 and TRBJ2-5; maybe TRBD1 (5 bases). CDR3 size: 15 residues. Germline CDR1 is KGHSH and CDR2 is LQKENI. V lost 5 bases and J lost 4, with 17 bases in between.

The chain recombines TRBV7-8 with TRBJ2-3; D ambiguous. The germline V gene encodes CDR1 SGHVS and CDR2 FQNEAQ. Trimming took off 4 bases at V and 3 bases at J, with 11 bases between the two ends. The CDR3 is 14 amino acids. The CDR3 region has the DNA TGTGCCAGCAGCTATGGGCCGAATACAGATACGCAGTATTTT. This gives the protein CASSYGPNTDTQYF.

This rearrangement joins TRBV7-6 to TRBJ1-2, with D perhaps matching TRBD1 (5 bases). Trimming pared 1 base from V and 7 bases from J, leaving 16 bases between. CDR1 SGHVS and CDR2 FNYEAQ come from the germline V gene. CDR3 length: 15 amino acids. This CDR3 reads CASSLVGLGTTGYTF. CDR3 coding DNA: TGTGCCAGCAGCTTAGTTGGTCTTGGGACTACTGGCTACACCTTC.

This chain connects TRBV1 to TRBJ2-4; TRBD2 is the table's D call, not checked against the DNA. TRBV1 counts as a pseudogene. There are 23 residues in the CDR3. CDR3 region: CTSSPRLAGPAATGNLAKNIQYF. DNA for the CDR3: TGCACCAGCAGCCCCCGACTAGCGGGACCGGCGGCTACCGGAAATTTAGCCAAAAACATTCAGTACTTC.

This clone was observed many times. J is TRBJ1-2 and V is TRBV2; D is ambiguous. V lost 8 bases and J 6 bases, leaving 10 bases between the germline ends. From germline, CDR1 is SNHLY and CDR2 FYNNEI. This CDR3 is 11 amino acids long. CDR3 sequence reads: CASCLRDGYTF. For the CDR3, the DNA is TGTGCCAGCTGCCTGCGGGATGGCTACACCTTC.

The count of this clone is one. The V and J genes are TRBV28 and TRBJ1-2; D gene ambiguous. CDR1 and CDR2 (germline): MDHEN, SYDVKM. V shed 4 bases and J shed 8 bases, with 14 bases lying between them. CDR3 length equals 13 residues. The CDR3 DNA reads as TGTGCCAGCAGTTCCGTCTCCTTTCGGGGCTACACCTTC. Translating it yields CASSSVSFRGYTF.

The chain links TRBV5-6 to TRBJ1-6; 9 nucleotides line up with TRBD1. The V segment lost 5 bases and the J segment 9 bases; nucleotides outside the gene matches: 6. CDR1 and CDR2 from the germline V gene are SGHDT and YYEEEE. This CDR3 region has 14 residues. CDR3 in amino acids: CASRRTGVGSPLHF. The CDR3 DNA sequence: TGTGCCAGCAGGCGGACAGGGGTGGGTTCACCCCTCCACTTT.

The CDR3: CARGGGSTDTQYF. The CDR3 nucleotides are TGTGCCAGAGGGGGCGGAAGCACAGATACGCAGTATTTT. This sequence joins TRBV7-2 and TRBJ2-3, with TRBD1 matching over 7 bases. CDR1 and CDR2 (germline): SGHTA, FQGNSA. The CDR3 runs 13 residues. V was pared by 9 bases and J by 0 bases, with 3 bases of the junction left unmatched.